Sequencing of this T cell receptor (beta chain) was carried out in a study of CD8 T cells in Susac syndrome (dated by TCRdb to about 2019). Background for the entire study: The study used repertoire sequencing to test whether antigen drove CD8+ T cell activation and differentiation in Susac syndrome. The paper as a whole reports these results and caveats: The TCR sequencing and HLA analysis was acknowledged to have included a relatively small number of individuals.

RNA was extracted using the RNeasy kit, and about 0.45 to 1 ug of the RNA was reverse transcribed with random hexamers. TCR beta CDR3 regions were amplified with the immunoSEQ multiplex PCR assay covering 54 Vbeta and 13 Jbeta segments. PCR amplification bias was corrected by using a synthetic template baseline for primer optimization and computational correction. Per the original workflow: Reads were annotated to V, D and J genes per IMGT and analyzed with immunoSEQ Analyzer, keeping only productive sequences. Clonality was calculated as one minus the Shannon entropy normalized by log2 of the number of productive unique sequences. Public and private clones were assessed among the 100 most prevalent clones of each patient and control. A clone was defined as Susac-specific if it was absent from the healthy and MS cohorts, from around 960 published viral clones and from other ImmuneACCESS disease sequences. TCRdb trimmed public reads at Q25 via fastp, called clones via MiXCR and kept in-frame beta chains. Each CDR3 protein gets just one entry, which takes the most common genes and DNA from the rows behind it. Clone size and V and J calls follow TCRdb, not the original study. This sample is represented by 190,000 or so distinct CDR3 sequences; roughly 95% of them were singletons. The ten largest clones take up about 0.087% of the sample.

High-throughput TCR beta sequencing profiled peripheral blood CD8+ and CD4+ T cells from healthy donors, Susac syndrome patients and multiple sclerosis patients. Multiple sclerosis controls were treatment-naive patients with stable or active relapsing-remitting disease fulfilling revised McDonald criteria. Bulk CD8+ and CD4+ T cells were purified by magnetic negative isolation, whereas CD8+ TEMRA cells were enriched by FACS. Blood was collected in EDTA tubes and processed within 24 hours, with PBMCs isolated through density gradient centrifugation. PBMCs intended for TCR sequencing were cryopreserved in liquid nitrogen and thawed later in a water bath at 37 degrees C. The sorted or isolated CD4+, CD8+ and CD8+ TEMRA cells reached a purity of at least 90%. V loses 9 bases, J loses 4 bases, and the germline ends lie 12 bases apart. The germline V gene supplies CDR1 KGHDR and CDR2 SFDVKD. The CDR3 runs 13 residues from the cysteine to the phenylalanine. Only the CDR3 region is kept as DNA, spanning 39 bases read in frame from base 1.

Remarks on this clonotype: Its antigen is still unknown. Per-base quality was not reported, and no clone a single base away is much larger than it.

Input material: CD4+ T cells from PBMCs. The sequence is built from TRBV24-1 and TRBJ2-1; TRBD1 is a weak D gene call, 5 bases matching. This receptor was identified in a human donor with multiple sclerosis. The DNA sequence is as follows: TGTGCCACCTCTCAGGGTCCTTACAATGAGCAGTTCTTC. It specifies CATSQGPYNEQFF.